These T cell receptor beta chains were read from a single sample in a study of naive and memory T cell subsets. Via MiXCR, TCRdb re-called the 5' RACE reads, giving one row per CDR3 protein. The sample records tens of thousands of distinct CDR3 sequences, approximately 8% being singletons. These receptors were collected from a female donor in good health. CDR3s include the opening cysteine and the closing phenylalanine or tryptophan. Each record gives: J gene, clone size, D gene, V gene, CDR3 protein, CDR3 DNA. The D gene is left open where the match is weak. Rows give clone size only sometimes, using once, few, many, or a class for an expanded clone.

J: TRBJ2-1; size: few; D: -; V: TRBV20-1; CDR3: CSARGGGPYNEQFF; DNA: TGCAGTGCAAGGGGGGGAGGGCCCTACAATGAGCAGTTCTTC
J: TRBJ2-1; size: few; D: TRBD1; V: TRBV6-5; CDR3: CASSYTRQGTEQFF; DNA: TGTGCCAGCAGTTACACCAGACAGGGGACTGAGCAGTTCTTC
J: TRBJ1-4; size: many; D: TRBD1; V: TRBV7-9; CDR3: CASSPGQGNEKLFF; DNA: TGTGCCAGCAGCCCTGGACAGGGGAATGAAAAACTGTTTTTT
J: TRBJ2-5; size: many; D: -; V: TRBV12-3/TRBV12-4; CDR3: CASRANGVETQYF; DNA: TGTGCCAGCAGGGCTAACGGGGTCGAGACCCAGTACTTC
J: TRBJ1-2; size: -; D: -; V: TRBV5-4; CDR3: CASSSPLGGTNIPNYGYTF; DNA: TGTGCCAGCAGCTCTCCGCTGGGGGGAACCAACATCCCTAACTATGGCTACACCTTC
J: TRBJ1-5; size: few; D: TRBD1; V: TRBV5-1; CDR3: CASSLGDRNQPQHF; DNA: TGCGCCAGCAGCTTGGGGGACAGGAATCAGCCCCAGCATTTT
J: TRBJ1-1; size: -; D: TRBD1; V: TRBV30; CDR3: CAWNRGRNTEAFF; DNA: TGTGCCTGGAACAGGGGACGGAACACTGAAGCTTTCTTT
J: TRBJ1-1; size: many; D: -; V: TRBV2; CDR3: CASSPRNTEAFF; DNA: TGTGCCAGCAGCCCCAGGAACACTGAAGCTTTCTTT
J: TRBJ1-2; size: -; D: -; V: TRBV27; CDR3: CASSHRAGNGYTF; DNA: TGTGCCAGCAGTCACAGGGCTGGGAATGGCTACACCTTC
J: TRBJ1-2; size: -; D: -; V: TRBV28; CDR3: CASSLPGGPNYGYTF; DNA: TGTGCCAGCAGTTTGCCGGGTGGGCCTAACTATGGCTACACCTTC
J: TRBJ1-1; size: few; D: -; V: TRBV7-2; CDR3: CASSLVESGRGTEAFF; DNA: TGTGCCAGCAGCTTAGTCGAGTCAGGGAGGGGGACTGAAGCTTTCTTT
J: TRBJ2-2; size: few; D: -; V: TRBV29-1; CDR3: CSVGRLTGELFF; DNA: TGCAGCGTTGGGAGGCTCACCGGGGAGCTGTTTTTT
J: TRBJ1-1; size: few; D: -; V: TRBV7-6; CDR3: CASSLSNMYTEAFF; DNA: TGTGCCAGCAGCCTCTCTAATATGTATACTGAAGCTTTCTTT
J: TRBJ2-5; size: -; D: TRBD2; V: TRBV28; CDR3: CASSMTGTSGTIQETQYF; DNA: TGTGCCAGCAGTATGACGGGGACTAGCGGGACCATCCAAGAGACCCAGTACTTC
J: TRBJ1-2; size: many; D: TRBD1; V: TRBV10-3; CDR3: CAIRGRDRVYGYTF; DNA: TGTGCCATCAGGGGCCGGGACAGGGTCTATGGCTACACCTTC
J: TRBJ2-6; size: many; D: -; V: TRBV5-1; CDR3: CASSSLDRANVLTF; DNA: TGCGCCAGCAGCTCGCTGGACAGGGCCAACGTCCTGACTTTC